The 12 T cell receptor beta chains below were found in one sample sequenced in a study of blood T cell repertoires in COVID-19. This table comes from immunoSEQ multiplex PCR, and its TCRdb copy is limited to in-frame clones, with some not included. The sample carries 140,000 to 150,000 clones, more than 75% recorded once. The sample was peripheral blood. The receptors here all came from a man between 60 and 75 years old with active or convalescent COVID-19.

The genes are TRBV18 and TRBJ2-7; no reliable D call. V was cut by 3 bases and J by 3 bases, with 3 bases left in between. CDR1 is KGHSH and CDR2 is LQKENI in the germline V gene. The CDR3 length is 11 residues. The CDR3 sequence: CASSPHYEQYF. CDR3 nucleotide sequence: TGTGCCAGCTCACCTCACTACGAGCAGTACTTC.

This chain connects TRBV29-1 to TRBJ1-1; no clear D gene. The germline CDR1 and CDR2 sequences are SQVTM and ANQGSEA. The length of the CDR3 is 12 residues. Trimming cost V 3 bases and J 7 bases, with 12 bases left between them. The CDR3 is CSVDRGLLEAFF. DNA of the CDR3: TGCAGCGTTGACAGAGGCTTACTTGAAGCTTTCTTT.

This clone appeared a single time. The rearrangement uses TRBV4-1 and TRBJ1-1, with unresolved D. Trimming removed 8 bases from V and 0 bases from J, with 7 bases in between. This CDR3 is built from 12 residues. Germline CDR1 reads MGHRA; CDR2 reads YSYEKL. The CDR3 nucleotides are TGCGCCAGCGGGAGGGTGAACACTGAAGCTTTCTTT. Translating gives CASGRVNTEAFF.

The chain carries TRBV7-2 and TRBJ2-1; 9 positions match TRBD2. Losses at the gene ends were 1 base for V and 8 bases for J; bases not matched to a gene: 9. Germline V CDR1 and CDR2: SGHTA, FQGNSA. CDR3 length equals 16 residues. The CDR3 reads CASSLGMGLARDEQFF. The CDR3 DNA reads as TGTGCCAGCAGCTTAGGAATGGGACTAGCACGAGATGAGCAGTTCTTC.

Comments on this clone: This sample also contains other DNA sequences that code for the same CDR3. J is TRBJ2-3 and V is TRBV27; D is ambiguous. The CDR3 has 12 amino acids. Trimming pared 4 bases from V and 6 bases from J, leaving 8 bases between. In germline, CDR1 is MNHEY, CDR2 SMNVEV (reference sequence). Written as DNA, the CDR3 is TGTGCCAGCAGTTCGTCAGCGGATACGCAGTATTTT. As protein: CASSSSADTQYF.

The rearrangement joins TRBV28 to TRBJ1-1; maybe TRBD1 (6 bases). The CDR3 runs 16 residues. Per the germline V gene, CDR1 is MDHEN and CDR2 is SYDVKM. Deletions cut 7 bases from V and 1 base from J, with 19 bases between. CDR3: CASTRARQAENTEAFF. The CDR3 coding sequence is TGTGCCAGCACCCGAGCCCGACAGGCCGAGAACACTGAAGCTTTCTTT. The complete variable domain, with remaining parts taken from reference TRBV28 and TRBJ1-1, reads DVKVTQSSRYLVKRTGEKVFLECVQDMDHENMFWYRQDPGLGLRLIYFSYDVKMKEKGDIPEGYSVSREKKERFSLILESASTNQTSMYLCASTRARQAENTEAFFGQGTRLTVV.

V usage is TRBV28 and J usage is TRBJ2-5; 7 bases fit TRBD2. CDR1 and CDR2 (germline): MDHEN, SYDVKM. Trimming cost V 5 bases and J 2 bases; bases outside gene matches: 8. CDR3 length equals 15 residues. CDR3 sequence: CASSVPGLLQETQYF. The CDR3 DNA is TGTGCCAGCAGTGTACCGGGACTACTTCAAGAGACCCAGTACTTC.

The chain is built from TRBV28 and TRBJ1-1; TRBD1 is a possible D gene (6 bases). Looked up from germline, CDR1 is MDHEN and CDR2 is SYDVKM. V lost 7 bases and J 4 bases, leaving 13 bases between the germline ends. CDR3 length: 13 amino acids. The CDR3 nucleotides read TGTGCCAGCACGGGGGGGCGGATCACTGAAGCTTTCTTT. Its translation: CASTGGRITEAFF. Filled out from reference TRBV28 and TRBJ1-1, the complete variable domain reads DVKVTQSSRYLVKRTGEKVFLECVQDMDHENMFWYRQDPGLGLRLIYFSYDVKMKEKGDIPEGYSVSREKKERFSLILESASTNQTSMYLCASTGGRITEAFFGQGTRLTVV.

The V and J genes are TRBV7-2 and TRBJ1-3; no clear D gene. Trimming removed 0 bases from V and 3 bases from J, with 12 bases in between. Germline V gives CDR1 SGHTA, CDR2 FQGNSA. CDR3 length: 16 residues. For the CDR3, the DNA is TGTGCCAGCAGCTTAGCGACGGTGTCAGGTGGAAACACCATATATTTT. Amino acids: CASSLATVSGGNTIYF.

This chain uses TRBV21-1 with TRBJ1-6; the D call TRBD1 from the table was never checked on the DNA. TRBV21-1 is a known pseudogene. CDR3 size: 17 residues. The CDR3 region is CASSTQPPGQYNSPLHF. CDR3 sequence (DNA): TGTGCCAGCAGCACCCAACCTCCGGGACAATATAATTCACCCCTCCACTTT.

The chain carries TRBV28 and TRBJ2-5; 12 nucleotides agree with TRBD2. The junction had 5 bases not matched to a gene; V was cut back by 5 bases and J by 4 bases. The CDR3 loop spans 15 amino acids. Germline CDR1 and CDR2: MDHEN and SYDVKM. The CDR3 here is CASSGATSGRETQYF. The CDR3 DNA follows: TGTGCCAGCAGTGGGGCGACTAGCGGGAGAGAGACCCAGTACTTC.

This clone was picked up one time. The V and J genes are TRBV18 and TRBJ1-3, with TRBD1 identical over 10 bases. V lost 2 bases to trimming and J lost 2 bases; unmatched junction nucleotides: 0. The CDR3 loop spans 15 amino acids. CDR1 is KGHSH and CDR2 is LQKENI in the germline V gene. CDR3 nucleotide sequence: TGTGCCAGCTCACCAGGGACAGGGGCTGGAAACACCATATATTTT. Encoded protein: CASSPGTGAGNTIYF.